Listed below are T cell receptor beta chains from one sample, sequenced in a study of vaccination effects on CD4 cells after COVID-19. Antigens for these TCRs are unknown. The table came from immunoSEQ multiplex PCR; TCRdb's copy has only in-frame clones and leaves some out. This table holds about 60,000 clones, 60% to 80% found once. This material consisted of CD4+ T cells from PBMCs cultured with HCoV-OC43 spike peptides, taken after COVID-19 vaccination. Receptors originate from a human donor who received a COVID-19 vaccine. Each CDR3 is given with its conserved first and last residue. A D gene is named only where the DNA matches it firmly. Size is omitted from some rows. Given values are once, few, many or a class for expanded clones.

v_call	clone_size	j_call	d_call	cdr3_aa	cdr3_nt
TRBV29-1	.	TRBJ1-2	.	CSATDNYGYTF	TGCAGCGCCACAGATAACTATGGCTACACCTTC
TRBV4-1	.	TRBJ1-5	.	CASSQEGQTHQPQHF	TGCGCCAGCAGCCAGGAGGGGCAAACTCATCAGCCCCAGCATTTT
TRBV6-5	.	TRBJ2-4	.	CASSYLQSQNIQYF	TGTGCCAGCAGTTACTTGCAGAGCCAAAACATTCAGTACTTC
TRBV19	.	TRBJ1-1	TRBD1	CASSTPILGQGRTEAFF	TGTGCCAGTAGTACACCGATCCTGGGACAGGGGAGAACTGAAGCTTTCTTT
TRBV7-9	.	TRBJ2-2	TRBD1	CASSPQPGTGARTGELFF	TGTGCCAGCAGCCCTCAACCCGGGACAGGGGCGCGCACCGGGGAGCTGTTTTTT
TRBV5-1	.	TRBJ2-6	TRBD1	CASSGGQGGSGANVLTF	TGCGCCAGCAGCGGAGGACAGGGTGGCTCTGGGGCCAACGTCCTGACTTTC
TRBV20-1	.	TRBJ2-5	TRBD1	CSASTGTGEFETQYF	TGCAGTGCTAGTACCGGGACAGGGGAGTTTGAGACCCAGTACTTC
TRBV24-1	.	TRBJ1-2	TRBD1	CATSAWDRGTYGYTF	TGTGCCACCAGTGCCTGGGACAGGGGAACGTATGGCTACACCTTC
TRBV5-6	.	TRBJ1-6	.	CASRLGRVNSPLHF	TGTGCCAGCAGACTGGGCAGGGTTAATTCACCCCTCCACTTT
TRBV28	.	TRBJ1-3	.	CASNRYSPGNTIYF	TGTGCCAGCAACAGATACAGCCCGGGAAACACCATATATTTT
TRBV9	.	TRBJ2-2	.	CASSVRPNTGELFF	TGTGCCAGCAGCGTACGGCCAAACACCGGGGAGCTGTTTTTT
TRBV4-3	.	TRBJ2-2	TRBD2	CASSPQTSQNTGELFF	TGCGCCAGCAGTCCTCAGACTAGCCAGAACACCGGGGAGCTGTTTTTT
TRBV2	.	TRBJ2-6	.	CASRGFSGANVLTF	TGTGCCAGCAGGGGCTTTTCTGGGGCCAACGTCCTGACTTTC
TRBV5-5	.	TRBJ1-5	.	CASSFTGNNQPQHF	TGTGCCAGCAGCTTTACAGGGAACAATCAGCCCCAGCATTTT
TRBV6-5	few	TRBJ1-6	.	CASSRTGNSPLHF	TGTGCCAGCAGTCGTACAGGGAATTCACCCCTCCACTTT
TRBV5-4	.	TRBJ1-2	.	CASSASGLHYGYTF	TGTGCCAGCAGCGCGTCAGGGTTGCACTATGGCTACACCTTC
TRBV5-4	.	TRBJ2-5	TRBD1	CASSARQGAETQYF	TGTGCCAGCAGCGCCCGCCAGGGGGCCGAGACCCAGTACTTC
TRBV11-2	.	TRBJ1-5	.	CASSLVRGLGQPQHF	TGTGCCAGCAGCTTAGTGAGGGGTCTTGGGCAGCCCCAGCATTTT
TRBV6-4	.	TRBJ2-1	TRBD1	CASIRTGDVDNEQFF	TGTGCCAGCATTCGGACAGGAGATGTGGACAATGAGCAGTTCTTC
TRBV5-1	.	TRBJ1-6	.	CASSLGQGPSPLHF	TGCGCCAGCAGCTTGGGGCAGGGCCCTTCACCCCTCCACTTT
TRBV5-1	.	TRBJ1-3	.	CASSLYGQLDSGNTIYF	TGCGCCAGCAGCTTGTATGGGCAATTGGACTCTGGAAACACCATATATTTT
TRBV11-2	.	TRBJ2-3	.	CASSLAGGGATDTQYF	TGTGCCAGCAGCTTAGCGGGTGGCGGGGCCACAGATACGCAGTATTTT
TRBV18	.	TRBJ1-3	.	CASSPQGSGNTIYF	TGTGCCAGCTCCCCACAGGGTTCTGGAAACACCATATATTTT
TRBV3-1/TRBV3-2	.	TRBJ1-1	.	CASSRGTEAFF	TGTGCCAGCAGCCGGGGGACTGAAGCTTTCTTT
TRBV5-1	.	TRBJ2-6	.	CASSIYSGANVLTF	TGCGCCAGCAGCATCTACTCTGGGGCCAACGTCCTGACTTTC
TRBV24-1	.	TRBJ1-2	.	CATSEVRKRGYTF	TGTGCCACCAGTGAAGTAAGGAAAAGGGGCTACACCTTC
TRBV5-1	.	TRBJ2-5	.	CASSLATGTGLGETQYF	TGCGCCAGCAGCTTGGCCACAGGTACAGGGCTGGGGGAGACCCAGTACTTC
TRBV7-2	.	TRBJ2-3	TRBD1	CASSDTGQGADTQYF	TGTGCCAGCAGCGATACGGGACAGGGGGCAGATACGCAGTATTTT
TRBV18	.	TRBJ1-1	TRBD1	CASSRDRGTPNTEAFF	TGTGCCAGCTCGAGGGACAGGGGAACACCGAACACTGAAGCTTTCTTT
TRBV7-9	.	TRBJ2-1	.	CASSHQKENNEQFF	TGTGCCAGCAGCCACCAAAAAGAAAACAATGAGCAGTTCTTC
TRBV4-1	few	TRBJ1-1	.	CASSLWSGNPEAFF	TGCGCCAGCAGCCTCTGGTCAGGGAATCCTGAAGCTTTCTTT
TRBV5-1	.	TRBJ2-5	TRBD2	CASSRSGGAGRETQYF	TGCGCCAGCAGTCGTAGCGGGGGGGCCGGACGGGAGACCCAGTACTTC
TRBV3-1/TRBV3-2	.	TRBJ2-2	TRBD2	CASSQGTSGGADTGELFF	TGTGCCAGCAGCCAAGGGACTAGCGGGGGAGCAGACACCGGGGAGCTGTTTTTT
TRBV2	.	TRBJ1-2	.	CASRGQSSSGYTF	TGTGCCAGCAGGGGACAATCCTCTAGTGGCTACACCTTC
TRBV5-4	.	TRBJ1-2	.	CASSLDPNDRNYGYTF	TGTGCCAGCAGCTTGGACCCTAATGACAGGAACTATGGCTACACCTTC
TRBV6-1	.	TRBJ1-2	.	CASSELANYGYTF	TGTGCCAGCAGTGAGTTAGCTAACTATGGCTACACCTTC
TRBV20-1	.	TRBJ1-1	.	CSARDGGGAFF	TGCAGTGCCCGGGACGGGGGAGGAGCTTTCTTT
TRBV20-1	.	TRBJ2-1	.	CSASRGTYNEQFF	TGCAGTGCTAGTAGGGGGACCTACAATGAGCAGTTCTTC
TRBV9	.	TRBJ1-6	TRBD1	CASSLLQTGDLHF	TGTGCCAGCAGCCTCCTCCAAACAGGGGACCTCCACTTT
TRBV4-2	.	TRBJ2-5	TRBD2	CASSQEAPASGGQETQYF	TGTGCCAGCAGCCAAGAGGCCCCGGCTAGCGGGGGGCAAGAGACCCAGTACTTC
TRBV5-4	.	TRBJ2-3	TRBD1	CASSLYRGHQDTQYF	TGTGCCAGCAGCTTGTACAGGGGCCATCAAGATACGCAGTATTTT
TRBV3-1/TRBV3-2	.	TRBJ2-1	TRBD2	CACSGDGGNEQFF	TGTGCCTGTAGCGGGGATGGAGGGAATGAGCAGTTCTTC
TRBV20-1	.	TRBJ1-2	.	CSASPETYGYTF	TGCAGTGCTAGTCCGGAGACCTATGGCTACACCTTC
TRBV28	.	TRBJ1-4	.	CASSVHGATNEKLFF	TGTGCCAGCAGCGTACACGGTGCAACTAATGAAAAACTGTTTTTT
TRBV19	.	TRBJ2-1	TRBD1	CASSNRGFDEQFF	TGTGCCAGTAGCAACAGGGGTTTCGATGAGCAGTTCTTC
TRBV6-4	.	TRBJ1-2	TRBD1	CASSPTGFYGYTF	TGTGCCAGCAGCCCGACAGGGTTTTATGGCTACACCTTC
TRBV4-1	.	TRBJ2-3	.	CASSQRTGPEDTQYF	TGCGCCAGCAGCCAAAGAACGGGGCCCGAAGATACGCAGTATTTT
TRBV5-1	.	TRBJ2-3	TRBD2	CASSDVPSGGGTDTQYF	TGCGCCAGCAGCGACGTGCCTAGCGGGGGTGGCACAGATACGCAGTATTTT
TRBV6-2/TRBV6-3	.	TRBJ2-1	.	CASSYYPDNEQFF	TGTGCCAGCAGTTATTACCCAGACAATGAGCAGTTCTTC
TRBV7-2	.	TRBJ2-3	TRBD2	CASSSFSGGTDTQYF	TGTGCCAGCAGCTCCTTTAGCGGGGGCACAGATACGCAGTATTTT
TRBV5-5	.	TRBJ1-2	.	CASSLDTAYGYTF	TGTGCCAGCAGCTTGGATACAGCCTATGGCTACACCTTC
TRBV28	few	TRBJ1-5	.	CASSFVIQHF	TGTGCCAGCAGTTTCGTTATCCAGCATTTT
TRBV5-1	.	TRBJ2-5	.	CASSLEVGGQTQYF	TGCGCCAGCAGCTTGGAGGTGGGCGGGCAGACCCAGTACTTC